One sample yielded the 11 T cell receptor beta chains listed below, sequenced in a study of identifying expanded T cells in peripheral blood. Generated by immunoSEQ multiplex PCR, the TCRdb table keeps only in-frame clones and is missing some. This sample has more than 75,000 clones; roughly 90% occur once, and the top ten carry 3.5% to 5%. The sequencing input was blood. The source is a person aged 18 to 70 in good health.

This clone was observed a single time. The V call is TRBV6-5, the J call TRBJ2-2; D is possibly TRBD1 (5 bases). This CDR3 region has 13 residues. Trimming cost V 7 bases and J 4 bases, with 10 bases left between them. Germline CDR1 reads MNHEY; CDR2 reads SVGAGI. The DNA for the CDR3 is TGTGCCAGCAATCAAGGGGTCACCGGGGAGCTGTTTTTT. Translating it yields CASNQGVTGELFF.

The chain recombines TRBV5-1 with TRBJ2-7; no clear D. V lost 4 bases and J lost 3, with 11 bases in between. The CDR3 spans 13 residues. Germline CDR1 reads SGHRS; CDR2 reads YFSETQ. The CDR3 DNA reads as TGCGCCAGCAGCCATACAGAGTTCTACGAGCAGTACTTC. It specifies CASSHTEFYEQYF.

The V and J genes are TRBV6-1 and TRBJ2-7, with D uncertain. The ends were cut back, 0 bases at V and 2 bases at J, with 11 bases in the middle. Germline V gives CDR1 MNHNS, CDR2 SASEGT. The CDR3 is 15 amino acids. CDR3 nucleotide sequence: TGTGCCAGCAGTGAAGCTGAAGGGCTTGCCTACGAGCAGTACTTC. It specifies CASSEAEGLAYEQYF.

The chain joins TRBV4-1 to TRBJ1-1, with D perhaps matching TRBD1 (6 bases). Germline CDR1 is MGHRA and CDR2 is YSYEKL. This CDR3 has 11 amino acids. V was clipped by 2 bases and J by 10 bases, with 8 bases between them. CDR3 residues: CASSQRGRAFF. The CDR3 DNA follows: TGCGCCAGCAGCCAACGGGGGCGAGCTTTCTTT.

The chain combines TRBV29-1 with TRBJ1-1; no firm D call. V lost 7 bases and J 1 base, leaving 7 bases between the germline ends. There are 11 residues in the CDR3. Germline-derived CDR1 and CDR2 are SQVTM and ANQGSEA. CDR3 region: CSGVANTEAFF. CDR3 nucleotide sequence: TGCAGCGGTGTCGCGAACACTGAAGCTTTCTTT.

With regard to this clone: The sample has other DNA sequences that encode this CDR3 too. This chain connects TRBV9 to TRBJ2-7; D is undetermined. Germline lookup yields CDR1 SGDLS and CDR2 YYNGEE. This CDR3 comprises 15 residues. V lost 0 bases and J 0 bases, leaving 10 bases between the germline ends. The CDR3 nucleotides are TGTGCCAGCAGCGTAGGGACGGCGAGCTCCTACGAGCAGTACTTC. Encoded protein: CASSVGTASSYEQYF.

This clone showed up just once. The chain uses TRBV18 and TRBJ2-5; perhaps TRBD1 as D (5 bases). V dropped 1 base and J dropped 2 bases, with 8 bases sitting between them. There are 14 residues in the CDR3. CDR1 is KGHSH and CDR2 is LQKENI in the germline V gene. The CDR3 bases are TGTGCCAGCTCACCACAGACAGATCAAGAGACCCAGTACTTC. Translated, it gives CASSPQTDQETQYF.

The rearrangement joins TRBV7-3 to TRBJ2-1; D perhaps matches TRBD2 (6 bases). Germline CDR1 SGHTA, CDR2 FQGTGA. Trimming cost V 4 bases and J 6 bases, with 16 bases left between them. The CDR3 has 15 residues. The CDR3 here is CASSSSPGLINEQFF. The CDR3 DNA sequence: TGTGCCAGCAGCTCCTCTCCGGGACTCATCAATGAGCAGTTCTTC.

V and J are TRBV23-1 and TRBJ2-2; a weak D match, TRBD2 (6 bases). TRBV23-1 has ORF status, its function being uncertain. The CDR3 has 15 amino acids. CDR3 in amino acids: CAAIDPFTGAGELFF. The CDR3 DNA is TGCGCAGCCATCGACCCATTCACGGGGGCCGGGGAGCTGTTTTTT.

The chain carries TRBV27 and TRBJ2-1, with D unresolved. Germline V lookup: CDR1 MNHEY, CDR2 SMNVEV (reference sequence). Trimming stripped 8 bases from V and 0 bases from J, with 14 bases between. This CDR3 has 15 amino acids. For the CDR3, the DNA is TGTGCCAGCCGACGTTATCGGAGCTCCTACAATGAGCAGTTCTTC. It yields the protein CASRRYRSSYNEQFF.

The chain has TRBV19 and TRBJ1-5; the D gene is possibly TRBD1 (6 bases). The CDR3 has 13 residues. Trimming left V 10 bases short and J 3 bases short, with 13 bases between. Germline V lookup: CDR1 LNHDA, CDR2 SQIVND (reference sequence). The CDR3 here is CATSTGFNQPQHF. The CDR3, as DNA: TGTGCCACCAGCACAGGGTTCAATCAGCCCCAGCATTTT.